The clone carrying this T cell receptor (beta chain) was detected many times. Its antigen is as yet unknown. This specimen belongs to a study of CD8+ T cells in alopecia areata. Broader study findings: Sharing of TCR sequences between patients (possibly for HLA-related reasons) was less clear than in mice. Many expanded lesional clones remained in scalp and blood on tofacitinib.

Treatment in this sample: oral pan-JAK inhibitor, 5-10 mg twice daily. Researchers picked out CD4+ and CD8+ T cells from PBMCs by sorting. The germline V gene has CDR1 SGHTA and CDR2 FQGNSA. Trimming took 4 bases from V and 2 from J, leaving 17 bases between them. The CDR3 consists of 16 residues. Isolated RNA was reverse transcribed into cDNA used as the sequencing template. The repertoire was sequenced with immunoSEQ multiplex PCR; TCRdb's copy has only in-frame clones and lacks some. The sample yields fewer than 250,000 clones, roughly 40% seen once. Sequenced here: CD4+ T cells sorted from blood, sampled at approximately week 36, from a patient treated with tofacitinib. This sequence originates from a human donor with alopecia areata. The rearrangement joins TRBV7-2 to TRBJ1-2, with a tentative D call TRBD1 (5 bases). The CDR3 coding sequence is TGTGCCAGCAGCTCCCGGGCTGGGGGATTGAACTATGGCTACACCTTC. Translation gives CASSSRAGGLNYGYTF.